The 21 T cell receptor beta chains listed next were all sequenced from one sample in a study of early T cells in non-severe SARS-CoV-2 infection (dated by TCRdb to about 2021). Library creation used 5' RACE. Sequencer: NextSeq 500. TCRdb took the public reads, trimmed them with fastp at Q25, ran MiXCR for clone calling and kept in-frame beta chains. Rows are unified per CDR3 protein, each entry keeping the most common DNA and genes. The sample table records approximately 40,000 distinct CDR3 sequences; around 6.5% of these occur just once. Together, the top ten hold around 21% of the sample. Sequences were derived from whole blood, sampled at baseline. The receptors were gathered from an adult who was a healthcare worker with PCR-confirmed SARS-CoV-2 infection or an uninfected control (not recorded which).

This chain connects TRBV21-1 to TRBJ2-7; the table assigns TRBD2, which was not confirmed against the DNA. TRBV21-1 is noted as a pseudogene. This CDR3 spans 13 amino acids. This CDR3 reads CAGGGLAFYEQYF. The CDR3 bases are TGTGCCGGAGGAGGACTAGCGTTCTACGAGCAGTACTTC.

The chain is built from TRBV27 and TRBJ2-1, with D possibly being TRBD2 (6 bases). The germline CDR1 and CDR2 sequences are MNHEY and SMNVEV (reference sequence). Trimming removed 4 bases from V and 0 bases from J, with 7 bases in between. The CDR3 runs to 14 residues. For the CDR3, the DNA is TGTGCCAGCAGTTCAGCGGGCTCCTACAATGAGCAGTTCTTC. Its translation: CASSSAGSYNEQFF.

This clonotype occurred once. No conserved phenylalanine or tryptophan is present at the end of the CDR3, so a read error is the likely explanation. The V gene is TRBV7-2, the J gene TRBJ2-7, with D possibly being TRBD1 (5 bases). This CDR3 spans 13 amino acids. Germline-derived CDR1 and CDR2 are SGHTA and FQGNSA. Trimming took off 3 bases at V and 2 bases at J, with 8 bases between the two ends. In DNA, the CDR3 is TGTGCCAGCAGCTTTGGGGCCGCCTACGAGCAGTACTCC. Its translation is CASSFGAAYEQYS.

This clonotype was seen only a few times. This rearrangement joins TRBV12-3 or TRBV12-4 to TRBJ2-2; D uncertain. This CDR3 has 14 residues. Deletions cut 6 bases from V and 10 bases from J, with 18 bases between. In nucleotides, the CDR3 is TGTGCCAGCAGCCCCTACCCCGCCCAGCCGGAGCTGTTTTTT. Its translation: CASSPYPAQPELFF.

This clonotype was seen many times. This chain uses TRBV11-2 with TRBJ2-2; 8 bases fit TRBD1. V was pared by 5 bases and J by 0 bases, with 2 bases of the junction left unmatched. The CDR3 consists of 15 residues. Germline V gives CDR1 SGHAT, CDR2 FQNNGV. CDR3 DNA: TGTGCCAGCAGCCAGGACAGGGCGAACACCGGGGAGCTGTTTTTT. Residues: CASSQDRANTGELFF.

This clonotype appeared a single time. This chain uses TRBV6-2 or TRBV6-3 with TRBJ2-1, with D perhaps matching TRBD2 (6 bases). This CDR3 comprises 13 residues. V lost 9 bases and J lost 8, with 17 bases in between. From germline, CDR1 is MNHEY and CDR2 SVGEGT. The CDR3 here is CASNDLAPYEQFF. The DNA of the CDR3 is TGTGCCAGTAACGATCTAGCGCCGTATGAGCAGTTCTTC.

This clonotype has more than one count but fewer than ten. The chain uses TRBV6-2 or TRBV6-3 and TRBJ2-3; no clear D. The CDR3 is 16 residues long. V lost 2 bases and J lost 0, with 12 bases in between. CDR1 is MNHEY and CDR2 is SVGEGT in the germline V gene. CDR3 in DNA: TGTGCCAGCAGTTACCGCCCCAGCTTGAGCACAGATACGCAGTATTTT. This translates into CASSYRPSLSTDTQYF.

This chain joins TRBV6-6 and TRBJ1-1; TRBD1 is a possible D gene (5 bases). The V end lost 0 bases, the J end lost 3 bases, and 20 bases lay between the germline ends. The CDR3 runs to 18 residues. Germline CDR1 MNHNY, CDR2 SVGAGI (reference sequence). CDR3 sequence reads: CASSYSGAPGGPDTEAFF. The CDR3 DNA follows: TGTGCCAGCAGTTACTCAGGGGCCCCTGGAGGTCCCGACACTGAAGCTTTCTTT.

This clonotype was picked up many times. The chain employs TRBV6-2 or TRBV6-3 and TRBJ1-2, with 7 bases aligning to TRBD1. This CDR3 region has 14 residues. Trimming at V came to 9 bases and at J to 1 base, leaving 8 bases not matched to a gene. CDR1 is MNHEY and CDR2 is SVGEGT in the germline V gene. In DNA form, the CDR3 reads TGTGCCAGTAAGGACAGGACAAGTAACTATGGCTACACCTTC. It encodes CASKDRTSNYGYTF.

This clonotype was recorded many times. The chain combines TRBV20-1 with TRBJ1-2; D may be TRBD1 (5 bases). Germline V gene lookup returns CDR1 DFQATT and CDR2 SNEGSKA (reference sequence). Between the trimmed V and J ends, which lost 2 bases and 8 bases, there was a span of 6 bases. CDR3 length: 10 amino acids. For the CDR3, the DNA is TGCAGTGCTAGACAGGGAGGCTACACCTTC. Its translation is CSARQGGYTF.

V is TRBV5-1 and J is TRBJ1-5; D gene uncertain. This CDR3 is built from 15 residues. The germline gives CDR1 SGHRS, CDR2 YFSETQ. Trimming removed 0 bases from V and 0 bases from J, with 7 bases in between. CDR3 in amino acids: CASSLAGDSNQPQHF. For the CDR3, the DNA is TGCGCCAGCAGCTTGGCCGGGGATAGCAATCAGCCCCAGCATTTT.

In its sample, this clonotype was seen many times. This chain uses TRBV5-1 with TRBJ2-5, with D unresolved. There are 12 residues in the CDR3. Germline V gene data show CDR1 as SGHRS and CDR2 as YFSETQ. Between the trimmed V and J ends, which lost 2 bases and 4 bases, there was a span of 6 bases. This chain's CDR3 is CASSFGLETQYF. The CDR3 DNA reads TGCGCCAGCAGCTTCGGTCTAGAGACCCAGTACTTC.

This clonotype has only a few counts. The CDR3 DNA reads TGTGCCAGCAGTTTCGGACAGGGGGTGACAGATACGCAGTATTTT. Amino acids: CASSFGQGVTDTQYF. V and J are TRBV6-5 and TRBJ2-3, with TRBD1 matching over 10 bases. The V and J ends lost 4 bases and 3 bases, in that order; junction bases with no gene match: 4. The CDR3 has 15 residues. Germline V gene lookup returns CDR1 MNHEY and CDR2 SVGAGI.

This sequence joins TRBV24-1 and TRBJ2-7; 8 bases match TRBD2. J was trimmed by 4 bases and V by 2 bases; bases with no gene match: 3. Germline assignment: CDR1 KGHDR and CDR2 SFDVKD. This CDR3 has 14 residues. The CDR3 loop reads CATSDSQRGYEQYF. The CDR3 DNA sequence: TGTGCCACCAGTGATTCCCAGCGGGGGTACGAGCAGTACTTC.

The CDR3 sequence: CASSQGGGQPQHF. DNA of the CDR3: TGTGCCAGCAGCCAGGGCGGCGGTCAGCCCCAGCATTTT. This chain links TRBV12-3 or TRBV12-4 with TRBJ1-5; D is perhaps TRBD1 (5 bases). CDR3 size: 13 residues. Trimming left V 6 bases short and J 6 bases short, with 12 bases between.

Many counts were recorded for this clonotype. The chain links TRBV3-1 to TRBJ2-5, with D possibly TRBD1 on 5 matching bases. Germline CDR1 reads LGHDT; CDR2 reads YNNKEL (reference sequence). V shed 5 bases and J shed 3 bases, with 10 bases lying between them. The CDR3 runs to 13 residues. The chain's CDR3 is CASSEGAEETQYF. The CDR3 DNA is TGTGCCAGCAGCGAAGGGGCGGAAGAGACCCAGTACTTC.

This clonotype was seen more than once but under ten times. V and J are TRBV7-2 and TRBJ1-1; D unclear. The germline V gene encodes CDR1 SGHTA and CDR2 FQGNSA. Trimming stripped 3 bases from V and 4 bases from J, with 9 bases between. This CDR3 comprises 13 residues. In DNA, the CDR3 is TGTGCCAGCAGCTTCGCGGGATTCACTGAAGCTTTCTTT. It specifies CASSFAGFTEAFF.

The table lists this clonotype with many counts. The chain uses TRBV4-1 and TRBJ2-2, with a tentative D call TRBD1 (6 bases). The CDR3 sequence is 17 residues long. V gave up 5 bases and J gave up 7 bases, with 23 bases separating them. Germline CDR1 reads MGHRA; CDR2 reads YSYEKL. CDR3: CASSFGSGAISNGELFF. The CDR3, as DNA: TGCGCCAGCAGCTTCGGGTCAGGGGCGATTTCAAACGGGGAGCTGTTTTTT.

V usage is TRBV5-8 and J usage is TRBJ2-5, with TRBD2 matching over 7 bases. This CDR3 has 13 residues. The ends lost 0 bases at V and 6 bases at J; junction bases unmatched: 2. CDR1 and CDR2 (germline): SGHTS, YDEGEE. The CDR3 DNA follows: TGTGCCAGCAGCTTGGGGGACTACAAGACCCAGTACTTC. This codes for CASSLGDYKTQYF.

This clonotype was seen many times. Here the CDR3 reads CAGGPSISETQYF. The CDR3 DNA is TGTGCCGGGGGACCTTCAATCTCAGAGACCCAGTACTTC. V is TRBV11-2 and J is TRBJ2-5, with D tentatively TRBD1 or TRBD2 (5 bases each). The CDR3 totals 13 residues. Germline CDR1 is SGHAT and CDR2 is FQNNGV. Deletions cut 11 bases from V and 4 bases from J, with 17 bases between.

The rearrangement joins TRBV5-5 to TRBJ1-4; the D gene is possibly TRBD1 (5 bases). Germline CDR1 is SGHKS and CDR2 is YYEKEE (reference sequence). The CDR3 consists of 15 residues. Trimming left V 0 bases short and J 5 bases short, with 11 bases between. The CDR3 here is CASSLDGTHNEKLFF. The CDR3 region has the DNA TGTGCCAGCAGCTTGGATGGGACGCACAATGAAAAACTGTTTTTT.